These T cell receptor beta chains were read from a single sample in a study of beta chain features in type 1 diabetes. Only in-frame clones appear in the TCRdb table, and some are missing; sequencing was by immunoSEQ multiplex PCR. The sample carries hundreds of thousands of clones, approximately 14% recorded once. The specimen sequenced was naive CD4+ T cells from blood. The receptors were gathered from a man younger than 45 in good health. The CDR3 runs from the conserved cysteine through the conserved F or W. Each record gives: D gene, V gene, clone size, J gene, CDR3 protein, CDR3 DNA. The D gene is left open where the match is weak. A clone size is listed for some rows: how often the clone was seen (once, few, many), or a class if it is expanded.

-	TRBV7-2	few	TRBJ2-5	CASSQESSAETQYF	TGTGCCAGCAGCCAGGAGTCCAGTGCGGAGACCCAGTACTTC
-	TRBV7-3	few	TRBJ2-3	CASSPLGGDTQYF	TGTGCCAGCAGCCCCCTCGGTGGGGATACGCAGTATTTT
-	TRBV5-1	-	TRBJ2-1	CASSLALTRYDEQFF	TGCGCCAGCAGCTTGGCACTCACGAGGTATGATGAGCAGTTCTTC
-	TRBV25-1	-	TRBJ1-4	CASSDFLSGQNEKLFF	TGTGCCAGCAGTGATTTTCTTTCCGGGCAGAATGAAAAACTGTTTTTT
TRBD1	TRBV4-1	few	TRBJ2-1	CASSQGTGTHNEQFF	TGCGCCAGCAGCCAAGGGACAGGGACCCACAATGAGCAGTTCTTC
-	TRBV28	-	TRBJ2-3	CASTQSTDTQYF	TGTGCCAGCACCCAGAGCACAGATACGCAGTATTTT
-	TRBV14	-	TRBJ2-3	CASSQAGNTDTQYF	TGTGCCAGCAGCCAGGCCGGGAACACAGATACGCAGTATTTT
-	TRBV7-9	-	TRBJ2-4	CASSLLGIAKNIQYF	TGTGCCAGCAGCTTACTGGGAATAGCCAAAAACATTCAGTACTTC
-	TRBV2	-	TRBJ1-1	CASSVRPLNTEAFF	TGTGCCAGCAGTGTGAGACCCCTAAACACTGAAGCTTTCTTT
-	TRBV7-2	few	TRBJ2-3	CASSLVSTDTQYF	TGTGCCAGCAGCTTAGTCAGCACAGATACGCAGTATTTT
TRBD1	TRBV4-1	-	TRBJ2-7	CASSPAGTGTYEQYF	TGCGCCAGCAGCCCCGCAGGGACAGGGACCTACGAGCAGTACTTC
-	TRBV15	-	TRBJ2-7	CATAQPPYEQYF	TGTGCCACCGCGCAGCCCCCCTACGAGCAGTACTTC
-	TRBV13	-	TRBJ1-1	CASSPGTSTEAFF	TGTGCCAGCAGCCCAGGAACGAGCACTGAAGCTTTCTTT
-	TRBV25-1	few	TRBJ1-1	CASKGLTEAFF	TGTGCCAGCAAGGGGCTCACTGAAGCTTTCTTT
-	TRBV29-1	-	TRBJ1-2	CSVEDKWRMNYGYTF	TGCAGCGTTGAAGATAAATGGCGTATGAACTATGGCTACACCTTC
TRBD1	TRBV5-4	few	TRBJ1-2	CATRAAGGNGYTF	TGTGCCACTCGCGCGGCAGGGGGCAATGGCTACACCTTC
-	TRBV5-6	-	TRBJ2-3	CASSLAFDRQLDTQYF	TGTGCCAGCAGCTTGGCCTTCGACAGGCAGTTGGATACGCAGTATTTT
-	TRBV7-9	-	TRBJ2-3	CASSLVPQSQYF	TGTGCCAGCAGCCTTGTTCCGCAGTCACAGTATTTT
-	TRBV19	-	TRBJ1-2	CASSIVQGVQGTLF	TGTGCCAGTAGTATTGTACAAGGAGTACAGGGAACCCTCTTC
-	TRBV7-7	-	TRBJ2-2	CASSLRSRKTGELFF	TGTGCCAGCAGCCTCCGGTCGCGGAAAACCGGGGAGCTGTTTTTT
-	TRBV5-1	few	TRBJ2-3	CASGNSGGTDTQYF	TGCGCCAGCGGGAATAGTGGGGGCACAGATACGCAGTATTTT
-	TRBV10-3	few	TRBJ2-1	CAISVGDNLEQFF	TGTGCCATCAGTGTCGGGGACAACCTTGAGCAGTTCTTC
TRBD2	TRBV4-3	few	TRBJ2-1	CASSPRASGSLRNEQFF	TGCGCCAGCAGCCCAAGGGCTAGCGGGAGCCTTCGCAATGAGCAGTTCTTC
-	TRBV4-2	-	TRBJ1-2	CASSPNTSGDYGYTF	TGTGCCAGCAGCCCAAACACGTCAGGGGACTATGGCTACACCTTC
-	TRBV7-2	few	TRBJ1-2	CASSPDRNFGYTF	TGTGCCAGCAGCCCCGACAGGAACTTTGGCTACACCTTC
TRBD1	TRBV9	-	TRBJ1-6	CASSRQGGVANSPLHF	TGTGCCAGCAGCCGCCAGGGGGGCGTCGCTAATTCACCCCTCCACTTT
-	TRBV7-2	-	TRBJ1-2	CASSSFSYGYTF	TGTGCCAGCAGCTCCTTTTCCTATGGCTACACCTTC
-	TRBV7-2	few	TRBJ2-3	CASSLVGSDTQYF	TGTGCCAGCAGCTTAGTGGGTTCAGATACGCAGTATTTT
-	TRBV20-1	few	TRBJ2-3	CSASDHTQYF	TGCAGTGCTAGTGACCATACGCAGTATTTT
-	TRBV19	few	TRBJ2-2	CASSTLRRQTRELFF	TGTGCCAGTAGTACCCTTCGACGCCAGACAAGAGAGCTGTTTTTT
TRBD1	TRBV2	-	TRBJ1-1	CASSGQGTEAFF	TGTGCCAGCAGTGGACAGGGGACCGAAGCTTTCTTT
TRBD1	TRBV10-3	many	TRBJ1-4	CAITPDRGLGKLFF	TGTGCCATCACTCCGGACAGGGGACTTGGAAAACTGTTTTTT
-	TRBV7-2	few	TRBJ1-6	CASSSRNSPLHF	TGTGCCAGCAGCTCGAGGAATTCACCCCTCCACTTT
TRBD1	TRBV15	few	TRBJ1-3	CATRRDRAGNTIYF	TGTGCCACACGCCGGGACAGGGCTGGAAACACCATATATTTT
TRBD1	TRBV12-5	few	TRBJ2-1	CASGLGQGASYNEQFF	TGTGCTAGTGGTTTGGGCCAGGGGGCTTCCTACAATGAGCAGTTCTTC
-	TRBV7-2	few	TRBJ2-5	CASSPPRGRRETQYF	TGTGCCAGCAGCCCCCCGAGGGGTAGGCGGGAGACCCAGTACTTC
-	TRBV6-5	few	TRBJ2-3	CASWGQGTDTQYF	TGTGCCAGCTGGGGTCAGGGCACAGATACGCAGTATTTT
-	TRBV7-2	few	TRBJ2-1	CASSLEAWGAEQFF	TGTGCCAGCAGCTTAGAAGCGTGGGGGGCAGAGCAGTTCTTC
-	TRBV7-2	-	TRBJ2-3	CATNSGAALSTDTQYF	TGTGCCACCAACTCTGGGGCAGCCCTTAGCACAGATACGCAGTATTTT
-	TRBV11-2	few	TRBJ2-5	CASSPLSRETQYF	TGTGCCAGCAGCCCCTTATCCCGGGAGACCCAGTACTTC
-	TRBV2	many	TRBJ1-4	CASSERREAKLFF	TGTGCCAGCAGTGAGCGGCGGGAGGCAAAACTGTTTTTT
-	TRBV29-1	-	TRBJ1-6	CSVKGDRNSPLHF	TGCAGCGTCAAAGGGGACCGGAATTCACCCCTCCACTTT
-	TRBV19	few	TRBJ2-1	CASSRTTAVYNEQFF	TGTGCCAGTAGTAGGACTACGGCGGTTTACAATGAGCAGTTCTTC
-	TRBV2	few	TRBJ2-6	CASKAGTGHGGANVLTF	TGTGCCAGCAAAGCCGGGACCGGGCATGGCGGGGCCAACGTCCTGACTTTC
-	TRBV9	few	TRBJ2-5	CASSVDPNGRETQYF	TGTGCCAGCAGCGTAGACCCTAATGGGAGGGAGACCCAGTACTTC
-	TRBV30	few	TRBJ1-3	CAWSGGSGNTIYF	TGTGCCTGGAGTGGGGGCTCTGGAAACACCATATATTTT
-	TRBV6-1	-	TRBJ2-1	CASSEGPGAIDNEQFF	TGTGCCAGCAGTGAAGGTCCGGGGGCTATCGACAATGAGCAGTTCTTC
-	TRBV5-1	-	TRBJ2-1	CASSLGNEQFF	TGCGCCAGCAGCTTGGGGAATGAGCAGTTCTTC
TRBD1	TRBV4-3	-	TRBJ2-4	CASSQDWGRGPENIQYF	TGCGCCAGCAGCCAAGATTGGGGCAGGGGGCCCGAAAACATTCAGTACTTC
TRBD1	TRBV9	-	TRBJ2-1	CASSVEPQGQDYNEQFF	TGTGCCAGCAGCGTAGAACCCCAGGGACAGGACTACAATGAGCAGTTCTTC
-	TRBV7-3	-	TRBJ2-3	CASSRSGLTDTQYF	TGTGCCAGCAGCCGATCCGGACTGACAGATACGCAGTATTTT
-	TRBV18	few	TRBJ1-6	CASSPQPASSTLHF	TGTGCCAGCTCACCCCAACCGGCCAGCAGTACCCTCCACTTT